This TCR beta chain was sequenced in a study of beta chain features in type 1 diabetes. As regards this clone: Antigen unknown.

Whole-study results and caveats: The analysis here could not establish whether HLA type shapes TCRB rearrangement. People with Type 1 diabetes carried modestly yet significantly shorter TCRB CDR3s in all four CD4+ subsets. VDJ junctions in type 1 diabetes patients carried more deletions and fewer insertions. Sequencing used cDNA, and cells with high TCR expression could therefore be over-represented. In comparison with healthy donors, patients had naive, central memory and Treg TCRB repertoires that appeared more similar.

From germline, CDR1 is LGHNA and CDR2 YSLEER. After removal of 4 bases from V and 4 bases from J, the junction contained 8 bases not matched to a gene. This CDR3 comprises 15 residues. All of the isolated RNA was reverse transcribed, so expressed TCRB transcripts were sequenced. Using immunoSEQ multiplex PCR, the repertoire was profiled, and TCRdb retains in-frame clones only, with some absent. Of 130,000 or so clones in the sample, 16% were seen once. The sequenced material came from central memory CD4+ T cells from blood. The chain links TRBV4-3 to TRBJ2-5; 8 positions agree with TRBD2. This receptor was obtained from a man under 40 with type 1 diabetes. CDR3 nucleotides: TGCGCCAGCAGCCTTCAGGCGGGGGGCGGAGAGACCCAGTACTTC. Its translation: CASSLQAGGGETQYF.